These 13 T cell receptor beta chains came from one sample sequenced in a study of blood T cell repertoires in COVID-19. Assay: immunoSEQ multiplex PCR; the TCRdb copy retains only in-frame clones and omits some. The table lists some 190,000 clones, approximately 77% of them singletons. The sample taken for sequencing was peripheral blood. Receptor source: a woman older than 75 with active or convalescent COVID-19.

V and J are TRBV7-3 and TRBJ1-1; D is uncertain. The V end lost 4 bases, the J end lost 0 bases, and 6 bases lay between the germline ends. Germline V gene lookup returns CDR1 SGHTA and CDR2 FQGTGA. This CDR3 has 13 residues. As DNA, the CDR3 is TGTGCCAGCAGCTCCCACATGAACACTGAAGCTTTCTTT. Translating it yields CASSSHMNTEAFF.

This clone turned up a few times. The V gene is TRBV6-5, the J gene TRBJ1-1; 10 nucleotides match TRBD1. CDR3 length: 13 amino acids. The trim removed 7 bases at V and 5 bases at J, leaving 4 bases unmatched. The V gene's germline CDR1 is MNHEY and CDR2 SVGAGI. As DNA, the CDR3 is TGTGCCAGCAAGAGGACAGGGGGAACTGAAGCTTTCTTT. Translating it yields CASKRTGGTEAFF.

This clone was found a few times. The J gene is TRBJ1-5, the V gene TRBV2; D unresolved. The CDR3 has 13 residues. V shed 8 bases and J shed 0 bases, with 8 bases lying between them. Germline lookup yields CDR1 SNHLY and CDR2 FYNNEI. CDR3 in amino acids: CASVVNSNQPQHF. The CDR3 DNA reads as TGTGCCAGCGTAGTGAATAGCAATCAGCCCCAGCATTTT.

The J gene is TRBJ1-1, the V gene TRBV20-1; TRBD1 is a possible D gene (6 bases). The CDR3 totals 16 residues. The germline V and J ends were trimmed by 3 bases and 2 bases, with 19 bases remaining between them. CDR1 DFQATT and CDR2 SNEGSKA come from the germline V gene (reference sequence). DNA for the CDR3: TGCAGTGCTAGTCAAGGGGCAGGGGACCTCAACACTGAAGCTTTCTTT. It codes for CSASQGAGDLNTEAFF.

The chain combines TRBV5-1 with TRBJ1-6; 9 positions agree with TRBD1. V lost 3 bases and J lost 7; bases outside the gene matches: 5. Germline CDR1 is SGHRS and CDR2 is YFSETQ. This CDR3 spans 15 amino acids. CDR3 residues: CASSWGDRDNSPLHF. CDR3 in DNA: TGCGCCAGCAGCTGGGGGGACAGGGACAATTCACCCCTCCACTTT.

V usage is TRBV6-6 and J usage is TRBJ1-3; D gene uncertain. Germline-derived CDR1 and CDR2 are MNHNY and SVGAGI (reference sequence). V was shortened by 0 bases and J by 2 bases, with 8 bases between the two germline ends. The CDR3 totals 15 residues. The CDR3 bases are TGTGCCAGCAGTTACTCGGGAGCGACTGGAAACACCATATATTTT. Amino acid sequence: CASSYSGATGNTIYF.

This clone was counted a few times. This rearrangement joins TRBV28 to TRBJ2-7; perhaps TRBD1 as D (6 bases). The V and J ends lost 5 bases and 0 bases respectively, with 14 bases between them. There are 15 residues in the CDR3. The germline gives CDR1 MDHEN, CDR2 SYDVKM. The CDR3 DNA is TGTGCCAGCAGTGAAGCCGGACAGAGCTCCTACGAGCAGTACTTC. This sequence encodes CASSEAGQSSYEQYF.

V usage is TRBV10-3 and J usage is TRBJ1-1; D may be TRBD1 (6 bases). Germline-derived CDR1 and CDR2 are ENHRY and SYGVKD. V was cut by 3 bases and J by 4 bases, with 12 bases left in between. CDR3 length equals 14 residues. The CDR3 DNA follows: TGTGCCATCAGTGAAGGGGGGGCGCGCACTGAAGCTTTCTTT. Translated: CAISEGGARTEAFF.

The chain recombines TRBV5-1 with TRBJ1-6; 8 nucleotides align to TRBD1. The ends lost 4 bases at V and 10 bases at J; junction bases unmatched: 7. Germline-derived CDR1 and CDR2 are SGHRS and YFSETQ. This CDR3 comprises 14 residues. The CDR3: CASSAGQVGSPLHF. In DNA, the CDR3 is TGCGCCAGCAGCGCGGGACAGGTAGGATCACCCCTCCACTTT.

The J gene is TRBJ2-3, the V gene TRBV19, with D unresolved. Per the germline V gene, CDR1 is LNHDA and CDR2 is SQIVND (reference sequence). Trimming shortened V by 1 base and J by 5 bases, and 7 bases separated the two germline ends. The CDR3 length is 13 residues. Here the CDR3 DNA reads TGTGCCAGTAGTATAGCGAGAAGAGATACGCAGTATTTT. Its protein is CASSIARRDTQYF.

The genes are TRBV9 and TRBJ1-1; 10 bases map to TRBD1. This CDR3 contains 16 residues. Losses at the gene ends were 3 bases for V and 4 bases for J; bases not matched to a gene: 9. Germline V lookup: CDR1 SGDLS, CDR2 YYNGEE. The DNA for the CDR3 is TGTGCCAGCAGCGCATGGACAGGGGGAGAAGGCACTGAAGCTTTCTTT. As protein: CASSAWTGGEGTEAFF.

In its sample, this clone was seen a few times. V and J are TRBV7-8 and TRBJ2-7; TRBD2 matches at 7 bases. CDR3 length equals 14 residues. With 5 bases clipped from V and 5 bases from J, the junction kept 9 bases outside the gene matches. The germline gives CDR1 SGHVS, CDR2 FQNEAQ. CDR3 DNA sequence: TGTGCCAGCAGCCATCGACTAGCTCCCGACGAGCAGTACTTC. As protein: CASSHRLAPDEQYF.

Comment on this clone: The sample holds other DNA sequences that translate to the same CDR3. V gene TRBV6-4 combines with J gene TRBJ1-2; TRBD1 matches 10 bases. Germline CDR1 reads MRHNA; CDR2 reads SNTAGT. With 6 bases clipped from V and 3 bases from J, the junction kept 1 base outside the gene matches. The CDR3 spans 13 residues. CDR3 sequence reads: CASRGTGDYGYTF. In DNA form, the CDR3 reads TGTGCCAGCAGAGGGACAGGGGACTATGGCTACACCTTC.